The 26 T cell receptor beta chains presented below share a single source sample, sequenced in a study of blood T cell repertoires in COVID-19. Using immunoSEQ multiplex PCR, the repertoire was profiled, and TCRdb retains in-frame clones only, with some absent. This sample carries under 50,000 clones, about 92% of them seen once, and the ten largest clones take roughly 20%. Sample: peripheral blood. These receptors were collected from a man between 65 and 85 years old with active COVID-19.

This chain links TRBV4-3 with TRBJ2-3, with a possible D match to TRBD2 (7 bases). Per germline, CDR1 LGHNA and CDR2 YSLEER. The CDR3 extends over 17 amino acids. V lost 0 bases to trimming and J lost 2 bases, with 15 bases between them. The CDR3 coding sequence is TGCGCCAGCAGCCAAGATATCGGGGGGCCGGTCACAGATACGCAGTATTTT. Protein: CASSQDIGGPVTDTQYF.

The rearrangement uses TRBV6-2 or TRBV6-3 and TRBJ1-5, with D unresolved. Germline V gene lookup returns CDR1 MNHEY and CDR2 SVGEGT. This CDR3 is 13 amino acids long. V was trimmed by 5 bases and J by 0 bases, leaving 5 bases between them. For the CDR3, the DNA is TGTGCCAGCAGTCGTTATAGCAATCAGCCCCAGCATTTT. Translating gives CASSRYSNQPQHF.

This chain links TRBV15 with TRBJ2-1; 11 bases match TRBD2. The CDR3 spans 18 residues. J lost 4 bases, V lost 3 bases, and 11 bases had no gene match. The germline V gene encodes CDR1 LNHNV and CDR2 YYDKDF (reference sequence). The CDR3 loop is CATSSKQLAGVGYNEQFF. For the CDR3, the DNA is TGTGCCACCAGCAGTAAACAACTAGCGGGAGTGGGTTACAATGAGCAGTTCTTC.

This sequence joins TRBV5-6 and TRBJ2-3; no clear D. This CDR3 is 15 amino acids long. Deletions cut 0 bases from V and 0 bases from J, with 8 bases between. In germline, CDR1 is SGHDT, CDR2 YYEEEE. CDR3 DNA: TGTGCCAGCAGCTTGGACTACTCTAGCACAGATACGCAGTATTTT. Its translation is CASSLDYSSTDTQYF.

This clone was recorded only once. The rearrangement links TRBV5-1 to TRBJ2-3, with D maybe TRBD1 (6 bases). The germline V gene has CDR1 SGHRS and CDR2 YFSETQ. Trimming removed 2 bases at V and 4 bases at J, with 8 bases between. The CDR3 runs 13 residues. The chain's CDR3 is CASSFGGPDTQYF. CDR3 DNA: TGCGCCAGCAGCTTTGGGGGCCCAGATACGCAGTATTTT.

CDR3 sequence: CASSLAGQLYEQYF. For the CDR3, the DNA is TGTGCCAGCAGCTTAGCGGGACAGCTATACGAGCAGTACTTC. The genes are TRBV7-8 and TRBJ2-7; 7 bases are shared with TRBD1. The CDR3 is made up of 14 amino acids. The ends lost 0 bases at V and 4 bases at J; junction bases unmatched: 3. CDR1 is SGHVS, CDR2 FQNEAQ, per germline.

The V gene is TRBV7-9, the J gene TRBJ2-1; 8 positions agree with TRBD2. Losses at the gene ends were 1 base for V and 7 bases for J; bases not matched to a gene: 9. The CDR3 extends over 16 amino acids. Germline lookup yields CDR1 SEHNR and CDR2 FQNEAQ (reference sequence). Written as DNA, the CDR3 is TGTGCCAGCAGCTTAGGGCCAGCGGGAGTAGGTAATGAGCAGTTCTTC. This translates into CASSLGPAGVGNEQFF.

The chain carries TRBV28 and TRBJ1-2; TRBD1 matches 8 bases. V was pared by 6 bases and J by 3 bases, with 9 bases of the junction left unmatched. CDR3 length: 15 amino acids. Germline-derived CDR1 and CDR2 are MDHEN and SYDVKM. CDR3 sequence (DNA): TGTGCCAGCAGATCATATACGGGACAGGACTATGGCTACACCTTC. Its translation is CASRSYTGQDYGYTF.

CDR3 amino acids: CASTPGTGHFSRTDTQYF. CDR3 DNA sequence: TGTGCCAGTACCCCCGGGACAGGGCACTTTAGCCGCACAGATACGCAGTATTTT. This chain connects TRBV19 to TRBJ2-3; the match to TRBD1 covers 9 bases. The V segment lost 7 bases and the J segment 1 base; nucleotides outside the gene matches: 15. The CDR3 is 18 amino acids. The V gene's germline CDR1 is LNHDA and CDR2 SQIVND (reference sequence).

The J gene is TRBJ2-6, the V gene TRBV13; D is perhaps TRBD2 (5 bases). This CDR3 comprises 13 residues. CDR1 PRHDT and CDR2 FYEKMQ come from the germline V gene (reference sequence). V lost 8 bases and J lost 0, with 5 bases in between. CDR3 sequence: CASEGSGANVLTF. DNA of the CDR3: TGTGCCAGCGAGGGCTCTGGGGCCAACGTCCTGACTTTC.

The rearrangement joins TRBV9 to TRBJ2-1; weak D call: TRBD2 (6 bases). Germline CDR1 is SGDLS and CDR2 is YYNGEE. The CDR3 sequence is 15 residues long. Trimming stripped 3 bases from V and 3 bases from J, with 13 bases between. This CDR3 reads CASSELAGHYNEQFF. The CDR3 DNA reads TGTGCCAGCAGCGAACTAGCTGGTCACTACAATGAGCAGTTCTTC.

V is TRBV6-2 or TRBV6-3 and J is TRBJ1-6; the match to TRBD1 covers 7 bases. The CDR3 loop spans 16 amino acids. V lost 5 bases to trimming and J lost 5 bases; unmatched junction nucleotides: 9. Germline V gives CDR1 MNHEY, CDR2 SVGEGT. The CDR3 spells CASSTNYRGNNSPLHF. For the CDR3, the DNA is TGTGCCAGCAGTACCAACTACAGGGGAAATAATTCACCCCTCCACTTT.

The chain couples TRBV7-8 to TRBJ1-5; D unresolved. CDR1 and CDR2 (germline): SGHVS, FQNEAQ. The CDR3 contains 15 residues. V lost 1 base to trimming and J lost 7 bases, with 14 bases between them. The CDR3 here is CASSLVPQLGQPQHF. CDR3 bases: TGTGCCAGCAGCTTAGTTCCACAGCTTGGGCAGCCCCAGCATTTT.

The chain couples TRBV5-1 to TRBJ1-3; unclear D gene. Trimming shortened V by 0 bases and J by 2 bases, and 6 bases separated the two germline ends. Germline V gives CDR1 SGHRS, CDR2 YFSETQ. This CDR3 has 14 residues. The CDR3 nucleotides read TGCGCCAGCAGCTTGGTCGCAGCTGGAAACACCATATATTTT. Amino acids: CASSLVAAGNTIYF.

The chain is built from TRBV29-1 and TRBJ1-2, with D perhaps matching TRBD1 (5 bases). Germline CDR1 is SQVTM and CDR2 is ANQGSEA. The CDR3 has 15 amino acids. CDR3 nucleotides: TGCTCGATCTGGGGGGGTAGGGAAGAGGAGTATGGCTACACCTTC. Protein product: CSIWGGREEEYGYTF.

This chain connects TRBV7-9 to TRBJ2-3, with D possibly being TRBD2 (5 bases). Germline values: CDR1 SEHNR, CDR2 FQNEAQ (reference sequence). Trimming cost V 5 bases and J 0 bases, with 12 bases left between them. The CDR3 extends over 15 amino acids. In nucleotides, the CDR3 is TGTGCCAGCAGCCCAACTAGGATCAGCACAGATACGCAGTATTTT. Translated: CASSPTRISTDTQYF. Full variable domain (rest looked up from reference TRBV7-9 and TRBJ2-3): DTGVSQNPRHKITKRGQNVTFRCDPISEHNRLYWYRQTLGQGPEFLTYFQNEAQLEKSRLLSDRFSAERPKGSFSTLEIQRTEQGDSAMYLCASSPTRISTDTQYFGPGTRLTVL.

The chain has TRBV19 and TRBJ1-5, with 10 positions matching TRBD1. V was clipped by 5 bases and J by 6 bases; unmatched bases: 7. The CDR3 loop spans 15 amino acids. From germline, CDR1 is LNHDA and CDR2 SQIVND (reference sequence). The CDR3 nucleotides are TGTGCCAGTAGTTCGCGGACAGGGGGGACTCAGCCCCAGCATTTT. Translated: CASSSRTGGTQPQHF.

The CDR3 DNA follows: TGTGCCAGCAGTGCAGGTCGCTGGGAGACCCAGTACTTC. This codes for CASSAGRWETQYF. The V and J genes are TRBV6-6 and TRBJ2-5, with D unresolved. This CDR3 spans 13 amino acids. V was shortened by 5 bases and J by 5 bases, with 12 bases between the two germline ends. CDR1 and CDR2 from the germline V gene are MNHNY and SVGAGI (reference sequence).

This chain joins TRBV7-9 and TRBJ1-6, with D unclear. Between the trimmed V and J ends, which lost 10 bases and 12 bases, there was a span of 16 bases. Germline CDR1 SEHNR, CDR2 FQNEAQ (reference sequence). This CDR3 has 12 amino acids. The CDR3 spells CATAAGEVPLHF. As DNA, the CDR3 is TGTGCCACGGCGGCCGGGGAGGTACCCCTCCACTTT.

Turning to this clone: The sample holds other DNA sequences that translate to the same CDR3. The chain recombines TRBV6-1 with TRBJ2-5; TRBD1 might be the D (6 bases). The germline CDR1 and CDR2 sequences are MNHNS and SASEGT. The V end was cut by 1 base, the J end by 5 bases, with 11 bases between. The CDR3 spans 14 residues. The CDR3 region is CASSEDRVRETQYF. CDR3 nucleotide sequence: TGTGCCAGCAGTGAAGACAGGGTTCGGGAGACCCAGTACTTC.

The chain joins TRBV28 to TRBJ1-2, with D uncertain. Germline loops: CDR1 MDHEN, CDR2 SYDVKM. This CDR3 is built from 11 residues. V was cut by 6 bases and J by 0 bases, with 2 bases left in between. CDR3 bases: TGTGCCAGCAGCTCTAACTATGGCTACACCTTC. Translation: CASSSNYGYTF.

The chain uses TRBV4-1 and TRBJ2-7, with 7 bases identical to TRBD1. J lost 6 bases, V lost 6 bases, and 14 bases had no gene match. The CDR3 sequence is 15 residues long. Looked up from germline, CDR1 is MGHRA and CDR2 is YSYEKL. The CDR3 here is CASSSQGYGSGEQYF. The CDR3 nucleotides read TGCGCCAGCAGTTCACAGGGGTACGGTTCTGGCGAGCAGTACTTC.

The rearrangement links TRBV7-2 to TRBJ1-1; 8 bases fit TRBD1. The V and J ends lost 6 bases and 4 bases, in that order; junction bases with no gene match: 7. The V gene's germline CDR1 is SGHTA and CDR2 FQGNSA. The CDR3 has 14 amino acids. The chain's CDR3 is CASRSQGAITEAFF. CDR3 coding DNA: TGTGCCAGCAGGTCGCAGGGGGCGATCACTGAAGCTTTCTTT.

CDR3 sequence (DNA): TGTGCCAGCAGCTTAAGGGGCGGGGTTGAGGGTCTTTCCGGGGAGCTGTTTTTT. Amino acid sequence: CASSLRGGVEGLSGELFF. The rearrangement links TRBV7-3 to TRBJ2-2, with a weak D call TRBD2 (6 bases). V gave up 1 base and J gave up 6 bases, with 21 bases separating them. The length of the CDR3 is 18 residues. Germline V gene lookup returns CDR1 SGHTA and CDR2 FQGTGA.

The V call is TRBV13, the J call TRBJ2-5; 13 nucleotides agree with TRBD2. Germline assignment: CDR1 PRHDT and CDR2 FYEKMQ (reference sequence). The CDR3 consists of 14 residues. J was trimmed by 9 bases and V by 5 bases; bases with no gene match: 6. The CDR3 sequence: CASSTTSGRPSQYF. The DNA for the CDR3 is TGTGCCAGCAGCACGACTAGCGGGAGGCCATCCCAGTACTTC.

The rearrangement uses TRBV10-1 and TRBJ1-5; TRBD1 matches at 7 bases. Germline V gene lookup returns CDR1 WNHNN and CDR2 SYGVQD (reference sequence). This CDR3 contains 15 residues. V was clipped by 10 bases and J by 3 bases; unmatched bases: 12. CDR3 coding DNA: TGCGCCATCCCAGGGGGGCGGCTTAACAATCAGCCCCAGCATTTT. The encoded protein is CAIPGGRLNNQPQHF.